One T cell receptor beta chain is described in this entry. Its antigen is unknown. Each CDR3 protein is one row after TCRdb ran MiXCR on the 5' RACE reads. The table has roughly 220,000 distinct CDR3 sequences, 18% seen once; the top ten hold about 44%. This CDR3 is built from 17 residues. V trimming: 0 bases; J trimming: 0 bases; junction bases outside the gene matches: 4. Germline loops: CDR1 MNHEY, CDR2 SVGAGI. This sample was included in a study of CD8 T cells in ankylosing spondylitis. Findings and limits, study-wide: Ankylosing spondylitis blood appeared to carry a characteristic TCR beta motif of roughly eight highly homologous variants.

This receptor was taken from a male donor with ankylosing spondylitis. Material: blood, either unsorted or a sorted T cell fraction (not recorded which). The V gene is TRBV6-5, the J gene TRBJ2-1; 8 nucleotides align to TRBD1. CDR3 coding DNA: TGTGCCAGCAGTTACTCGTGGGACAGGAGCTCCTACAATGAGCAGTTCTTC. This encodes CASSYSWDRSSYNEQFF.